These T cell receptor beta chains were read from a single sample in a study of blood T cell repertoires in COVID-19. Profiling relied on immunoSEQ multiplex PCR, and the TCRdb table lists in-frame clones only, not all of them. The sample carries about 190,000 clones, almost 80% recorded once. Source material: PBMCs or T cells enriched from blood (not recorded which). The receptors derive from a woman aged 50 to 60 who had recovered from COVID-19. Both conserved end residues are part of each CDR3. Fields, in order: D gene, clone size, V gene, J gene, CDR3 protein, CDR3 DNA. The D gene is left open where the match is weak. Not every row has a clone size; where given, it reads once, few, many or a size class.

D: TRBD1
size: -
V: TRBV7-3
J: TRBJ1-1
CDR3: CASSLQGDTEAFF
DNA: TGTGCCAGCAGCTTACAGGGGGACACTGAAGCTTTCTTT

D: TRBD2
size: -
V: TRBV3-1/TRBV3-2
J: TRBJ2-5
CDR3: CASSQDGPGLAGGGAQTQYF
DNA: TGTGCCAGCAGCCAGGACGGCCCGGGACTAGCGGGAGGGGGAGCTCAGACCCAGTACTTC

D: TRBD2
size: -
V: TRBV20-1
J: TRBJ2-1
CDR3: CSASASGTSGRNEQFF
DNA: TGCAGTGCTAGTGCCTCCGGGACTAGCGGGAGGAATGAGCAGTTCTTC

D: -
size: -
V: TRBV7-9
J: TRBJ2-1
CDR3: CASSPDRGQFF
DNA: TGTGCCAGCAGCCCGGACCGGGGGCAGTTCTTC

D: -
size: few
V: TRBV30
J: TRBJ1-6
CDR3: CAFSGQSYNSPLHF
DNA: TGTGCCTTCAGCGGACAGTCCTATAATTCACCCCTCCACTTT

D: TRBD1
size: once
V: TRBV28
J: TRBJ1-5
CDR3: CASTNPMNPGQGSNQPQHF
DNA: TGTGCCAGCACCAATCCGATGAATCCGGGACAGGGTAGCAATCAGCCCCAGCATTTT

D: -
size: -
V: TRBV19
J: TRBJ2-3
CDR3: CASSGTGDTQYF
DNA: TGTGCCAGTTCGGGAACCGGAGATACGCAGTATTTT

D: -
size: few
V: TRBV7-9
J: TRBJ1-3
CDR3: CASSLDSGNTIYF
DNA: TGTGCCAGCAGCTTAGACTCCGGGAACACCATATATTTT

D: TRBD1
size: -
V: TRBV6-4
J: TRBJ1-2
CDR3: CASSEGQGVGGYTF
DNA: TGTGCCAGCAGTGAAGGACAGGGCGTGGGTGGCTACACCTTC

D: -
size: few
V: TRBV30
J: TRBJ1-2
CDR3: CAWTSLGRYGYTF
DNA: TGTGCCTGGACCTCCTTGGGCCGTTATGGCTACACCTTC

D: -
size: -
V: TRBV6-4
J: TRBJ2-2
CDR3: CASSDSSQNTGELFF
DNA: TGTGCCAGCAGTGACTCGAGTCAGAACACCGGGGAGCTGTTTTTT

D: -
size: -
V: TRBV14
J: TRBJ1-2
CDR3: CASSQTVGNPGYGYTF
DNA: TGTGCCAGCAGCCAGACTGTCGGAAATCCGGGCTATGGCTACACCTTC

D: TRBD2
size: -
V: TRBV27
J: TRBJ2-1
CDR3: CASTPWAGGTYNEQFF
DNA: TGTGCCAGCACCCCATGGGCGGGAGGTACCTACAATGAGCAGTTCTTC

D: TRBD2
size: -
V: TRBV7-9
J: TRBJ2-1
CDR3: CASMSGRRNNEQFF
DNA: TGTGCCAGCATGAGCGGGAGGCGGAACAATGAGCAGTTCTTC

D: TRBD1
size: -
V: TRBV5-4
J: TRBJ1-1
CDR3: CASRAGTVNTEAFF
DNA: TGTGCCAGCAGGGCCGGGACAGTTAACACTGAAGCTTTCTTT

D: TRBD2
size: -
V: TRBV4-1
J: TRBJ2-7
CDR3: CASSQGQSTSGAHEQYF
DNA: TGCGCCAGCAGCCAAGGACAATCGACTAGCGGGGCACACGAGCAGTACTTC

D: -
size: once
V: TRBV12-3/TRBV12-4
J: TRBJ1-1
CDR3: CASSRTERTEAFF
DNA: TGTGCCAGCAGCAGGACAGAAAGAACTGAAGCTTTCTTT

D: TRBD2
size: -
V: TRBV18
J: TRBJ2-1
CDR3: CASSPMAGLAGGSYNEQFF
DNA: TGTGCCAGCTCACCCATGGCGGGACTAGCGGGAGGATCTTACAATGAGCAGTTCTTC

D: -
size: -
V: TRBV10-3
J: TRBJ1-5
CDR3: CATGQGAYSNQPQHF
DNA: TGTGCCACCGGCCAGGGCGCTTATAGCAATCAGCCCCAGCATTTT

D: -
size: -
V: TRBV29-1
J: TRBJ1-2
CDR3: CSVEGDGNYGYTF
DNA: TGCAGCGTCGAGGGGGACGGGAACTATGGCTACACCTTC

D: -
size: -
V: TRBV19
J: TRBJ2-7
CDR3: CASSNPSRRGRRNEQYF
DNA: TGTGCCAGTAGCAATCCCTCCCGGAGGGGTCGGAGGAACGAGCAGTACTTC

D: -
size: -
V: TRBV2
J: TRBJ2-2
CDR3: CASTAGATGVGELFF
DNA: TGTGCCAGCACCGCAGGGGCCACCGGGGTAGGGGAGCTGTTTTTT

D: -
size: -
V: TRBV9
J: TRBJ2-1
CDR3: CASSAPSGVPYNEQFF
DNA: TGTGCCAGCAGCGCCCCATCAGGGGTCCCTTACAATGAGCAGTTCTTC

D: -
size: -
V: TRBV24-1
J: TRBJ2-7
CDR3: CATSESAGSSYEQYF
DNA: TGTGCCACCAGTGAGTCAGCGGGCAGCTCCTACGAGCAGTACTTC

D: -
size: -
V: TRBV6-5
J: TRBJ1-4
CDR3: CASRATNEKLFF
DNA: TGTGCCTCCCGTGCAACTAATGAAAAACTGTTTTTT

D: TRBD2
size: once
V: TRBV5-1
J: TRBJ2-1
CDR3: CASSLTAGGSNEQFF
DNA: TGCGCCAGCAGCTTGACAGCGGGAGGGAGCAATGAGCAGTTCTTC

D: TRBD2
size: -
V: TRBV5-1
J: TRBJ2-5
CDR3: CASSSRTSGETQYF
DNA: TGCGCCAGCAGCTCTCGGACTAGTGGGGAGACCCAGTACTTC

D: -
size: -
V: TRBV18
J: TRBJ1-3
CDR3: CASSPFDSASGNTIYF
DNA: TGTGCCAGCTCACCATTTGACTCAGCCTCTGGAAACACCATATATTTT

D: -
size: -
V: TRBV25-1
J: TRBJ2-5
CDR3: CASTRSPQETQYF
DNA: TGTGCCAGCACCAGGTCCCCCCAAGAGACCCAGTACTTC

D: -
size: -
V: TRBV28
J: TRBJ1-1
CDR3: CASSSGSLGATEAFF
DNA: TGTGCCAGCAGTTCTGGGTCCTTAGGGGCTACTGAAGCTTTCTTT

D: TRBD2
size: -
V: TRBV7-3
J: TRBJ2-1
CDR3: CASSLTGAGIYNEQFF
DNA: TGTGCCAGCAGCTTAACGGGAGCGGGAATTTACAATGAGCAGTTCTTC

D: -
size: -
V: TRBV27
J: TRBJ2-2
CDR3: CASSPHYRETGELFF
DNA: TGTGCCAGCAGCCCGCATTACAGGGAAACCGGGGAGCTGTTTTTT

D: TRBD1
size: -
V: TRBV27
J: TRBJ2-1
CDR3: CASSPEDREAAEQFF
DNA: TGTGCCAGCAGCCCAGAGGACAGGGAAGCAGCTGAGCAGTTCTTC

D: TRBD2
size: -
V: TRBV19
J: TRBJ2-1
CDR3: CASSTRTSGSYNEQFF
DNA: TGTGCCAGTAGTACCCGTACTAGCGGCTCCTACAATGAGCAGTTCTTC

D: TRBD1
size: few
V: TRBV5-6
J: TRBJ2-1
CDR3: CASSLQGAPYNEQFF
DNA: TGTGCCAGCAGCTTGCAGGGGGCGCCCTACAATGAGCAGTTCTTC

D: TRBD1
size: few
V: TRBV28
J: TRBJ1-2
CDR3: CASSGAGTGESGYTF
DNA: TGTGCCAGCAGTGGCGCAGGGACAGGGGAAAGCGGCTACACCTTC

D: TRBD1
size: -
V: TRBV5-4
J: TRBJ2-7
CDR3: CASSLGQGTTYEQYF
DNA: TGTGCCAGCAGCTTGGGACAGGGGACAACCTACGAGCAGTACTTC

D: TRBD1
size: -
V: TRBV14
J: TRBJ1-6
CDR3: CASSSSRGTSPLHF
DNA: TGTGCCAGCAGCTCTTCCAGGGGGACTTCACCCCTCCACTTT

D: TRBD1
size: once
V: TRBV5-1
J: TRBJ1-3
CDR3: CASRGGTANSGNTIYF
DNA: TGCGCCAGCAGAGGGGGGACAGCCAACTCTGGAAACACCATATATTTT

D: -
size: -
V: TRBV12-3/TRBV12-4
J: TRBJ1-2
CDR3: CASTNLGTGGYTF
DNA: TGTGCCAGCACCAATCTCGGGACTGGTGGCTACACCTTC

D: -
size: -
V: TRBV5-4
J: TRBJ2-7
CDR3: CASSLAVGGYEQYF
DNA: TGTGCCAGCAGCTTGGCAGTGGGGGGCTACGAGCAGTACTTC

D: -
size: -
V: TRBV10-3
J: TRBJ1-2
CDR3: CAISEPGPPNYGYTF
DNA: TGTGCCATCAGTGAGCCAGGCCCCCCAAACTATGGCTACACCTTC

D: -
size: -
V: TRBV9
J: TRBJ1-3
CDR3: CASSTEGVPGNTIYF
DNA: TGTGCCAGCAGCACCGAGGGGGTTCCTGGAAACACCATATATTTT

D: -
size: -
V: TRBV7-2
J: TRBJ2-7
CDR3: CASSFKSGDHEQYF
DNA: TGTGCCAGCAGCTTCAAGTCGGGAGACCACGAGCAGTACTTC

D: -
size: -
V: TRBV5-1
J: TRBJ2-7
CDR3: CASSAGPRSEQYF
DNA: TGCGCCAGCAGCGCGGGCCCACGGAGCGAGCAGTACTTC

D: TRBD2
size: -
V: TRBV11-3
J: TRBJ2-1
CDR3: CASSLDQSGTSGRANEQFF
DNA: TGTGCCAGCAGCTTAGACCAGAGCGGGACTAGCGGGAGGGCCAATGAGCAGTTCTTC

D: TRBD2
size: -
V: TRBV9
J: TRBJ2-7
CDR3: CASSVALGLAGLSYEQYF
DNA: TGTGCCAGCAGCGTAGCGCTCGGGCTAGCGGGTCTCTCCTACGAGCAGTACTTC

D: -
size: -
V: TRBV11-2
J: TRBJ1-2
CDR3: CASSLGRSANYGYTF
DNA: TGTGCCAGCAGCTTGGGGCGATCGGCTAACTATGGCTACACCTTC

D: TRBD1
size: -
V: TRBV6-5
J: TRBJ2-5
CDR3: CASSGDRGRETQYF
DNA: TGTGCCAGCAGCGGGGACAGGGGGCGGGAGACCCAGTACTTC

D: TRBD1
size: -
V: TRBV12-5
J: TRBJ2-1
CDR3: CASGLAITGTGGYHEQFF
DNA: TGTGCTAGTGGTTTGGCTATAACCGGGACAGGGGGCTACCATGAGCAGTTCTTC